A single sample is the source of the 14 T cell receptor beta chains below, sequenced in a study of T cells in localized non-small cell lung cancer (dated by TCRdb to 2019 to 2021). The protocol used for the library was the immunoSEQ multiplex PCR assay. This immuneACCESS table, as held by TCRdb, lists in-frame sequences with V and J called but not all clones. Of the missing ones, under half trace to an unresolved V gene in checked studies; the others have no known cause. This sample gives 45,000 to 55,000 clones in total; just over 85% of them show up just once. The ten largest clones represent 18% of the sample. The sample in question was peripheral blood, obtained before any cancer treatment. The receptors derive from a male donor aged 60 or over with stage III squamous cell lung carcinoma.

The CDR3 bases are TGTGCCACCAGCAGAGAGGCCCAAGCTAATGAAAAACTGTTTTTT. Its protein product is CATSREAQANEKLFF. This sequence joins TRBV15 and TRBJ1-4, with no clear D. This CDR3 region has 15 residues. Trimming took off 0 bases at V and 3 bases at J, with 8 bases between the two ends. Germline lookup yields CDR1 LNHNV and CDR2 YYDKDF (reference sequence).

The V and J genes are TRBV2 and TRBJ1-2; a weak D match, TRBD1 (5 bases). This CDR3 contains 17 residues. Germline CDR1 is SNHLY and CDR2 is FYNNEI. V lost 5 bases, J lost 2 bases, and 21 bases lay in between. The DNA of the CDR3 is TGTGCCAGCAGTCGAGCCCCTCAAGGGGCTGGCAACTATGGCTACACCTTC. Amino acid sequence: CASSRAPQGAGNYGYTF.

In its sample, this clone was seen a few times. The J gene is TRBJ1-2, the V gene TRBV28; D gene unclear. Between the trimmed V and J ends, which lost 2 bases and 4 bases, there was a span of 5 bases. CDR3 length equals 12 residues. The V gene's germline CDR1 is MDHEN and CDR2 SYDVKM. This CDR3 reads CASSLEGYGYTF. CDR3 DNA: TGTGCCAGCAGTTTAGAGGGCTATGGCTACACCTTC.

This clone was seen only once. V and J are TRBV4-2 and TRBJ1-2, with D possibly matching TRBD1 (6 bases). V was cut by 5 bases and J by 8 bases, with 15 bases left in between. The CDR3 runs 13 residues. Per the germline V gene, CDR1 is LGHNA and CDR2 is YNFKEQ. The CDR3, as DNA: TGTGCCAGCAGCGTACAGGGTGTTAAGGGCTACACCTTC. This gives the protein CASSVQGVKGYTF.

This clone was recorded only once. V gene TRBV6-5 combines with J gene TRBJ1-1; TRBD1 agrees at 7 bases. The CDR3 has 13 amino acids. V trimming: 6 bases; J trimming: 4 bases; junction bases outside the gene matches: 5. Germline V CDR1 and CDR2: MNHEY, SVGAGI. CDR3 sequence: CASSRGSITEAFF. The DNA for the CDR3 is TGTGCCAGCAGCAGGGGGTCGATCACTGAAGCTTTCTTT.

The chain recombines TRBV9 with TRBJ2-5; 7 bases match TRBD2. V was clipped by 4 bases and J by 1 base; unmatched bases: 4. Germline V lookup: CDR1 SGDLS, CDR2 YYNGEE. The CDR3 length is 14 residues. CDR3 protein: CASSRLAAQETQYF. The CDR3 DNA reads as TGTGCCAGCAGCCGGCTAGCGGCCCAAGAGACCCAGTACTTC.

This sequence joins TRBV21-1 and TRBJ1-2. TRBV21-1 is marked as a pseudogene. The CDR3 sequence is 13 residues long. The CDR3 sequence: CATKTKEYYGYTF. The CDR3 DNA is TGTGCCACCAAGACCAAGGAGTACTATGGCTACACCTTC.

This chain joins TRBV10-3 and TRBJ2-7; D gene uncertain. The V end was cut by 6 bases, the J end by 2 bases, with 14 bases between. The germline V gene has CDR1 ENHRY and CDR2 SYGVKD. This CDR3 contains 14 residues. As DNA, the CDR3 is TGTGCCATCAGAGGAGCCCCGAATACCTACGAGCAGTACTTC. Translating gives CAIRGAPNTYEQYF.

In this sample, this clone turned up a few times. This chain uses TRBV5-1 with TRBJ2-7; TRBD1 matches 8 bases. V shed 4 bases, J shed 0 bases, and the junction held 3 bases outside the gene matches. The CDR3 totals 14 residues. Germline V gene sequence: CDR1 SGHRS, CDR2 YFSETQ. CDR3 coding DNA: TGCGCCAGCAGCCGACAGGGGAGCTCCTACGAGCAGTACTTC. Amino acids: CASSRQGSSYEQYF. Based on the CDR3 plus reference TRBV5-1 and TRBJ2-7, the full variable domain is KAGVTQTPRYLIKTRGQQVTLSCSPISGHRSVSWYQQTPGQGLQFLFEYFSETQRNKGNFPGRFSGRQFSNSRSEMNVSTLELGDSALYLCASSRQGSSYEQYFGPGTRLTVT.

The J gene is TRBJ1-3, the V gene TRBV19; 8 bases are shared with TRBD1. Per the germline V gene, CDR1 is LNHDA and CDR2 is SQIVND (reference sequence). The ends lost 5 bases at V and 4 bases at J; junction bases unmatched: 4. The CDR3 is 14 residues long. CDR3 coding DNA: TGTGCCAGTAGTTTCAGGGGGCTCGGAAACACCATATATTTT. Translation gives CASSFRGLGNTIYF.

V gene TRBV9 combines with J gene TRBJ2-3; D is ambiguous. From germline, CDR1 is SGDLS and CDR2 YYNGEE. This CDR3 has 15 residues. Trimming pared 3 bases from V and 2 bases from J, leaving 13 bases between. DNA of the CDR3: TGTGCCAGCAGCGAGATCCTGCGCAACACAGATACGCAGTATTTT. It translates to CASSEILRNTDTQYF.

The CDR3: CASRNQGRTEAFF. Written as DNA, the CDR3 is TGTGCCTCGAGAAACCAGGGCAGGACTGAAGCTTTCTTT. The genes are TRBV30 and TRBJ1-1, with D perhaps matching TRBD1 (5 bases). CDR3 length equals 13 residues. The V end lost 7 bases, the J end lost 5 bases, and 17 bases lay between the germline ends. The germline V gene encodes CDR1 GTSNPN and CDR2 SVGIG (reference sequence).

The V and J genes are TRBV5-6 and TRBJ1-1; a weak D match, TRBD1 (6 bases). In germline, CDR1 is SGHDT, CDR2 YYEEEE. The V end lost 1 base, the J end lost 5 bases, and 15 bases lay between the germline ends. The CDR3 has 15 amino acids. CDR3 DNA: TGTGCCAGCAGCTTGAGGGGGGCGCGAGAGACTGAAGCTTTCTTT. Translation: CASSLRGARETEAFF.

The V gene is TRBV18, the J gene TRBJ2-7, with TRBD2 matching over 9 bases. Germline CDR1 is KGHSH and CDR2 is LQKENI. The CDR3 is made up of 15 amino acids. The V gene end was trimmed by 3 bases and the J gene end by 2 bases; junction bases not matched to a gene: 5. CDR3 nucleotides: TGTGCCAGCTCACCGGCGGGAGGGCCCGCCTACGAGCAGTACTTC. It specifies CASSPAGGPAYEQYF.